Described below is a single T cell receptor beta chain sequence and its context. TCRdb keeps only in-frame clones here, not all; method: immunoSEQ multiplex PCR. The sample carries about 28,000 clones, approximately 90% recorded once. This specimen comes from a study of control samples from healthy donors and cancer patients. The material sequenced was PBMCs. This TCR derives from a woman aged 40 to 55 with lung cancer.

In DNA, the CDR3 is TGTGCCTGGACTCACACTCGGGACACTGAAGCTTTCTTT. Protein product: CAWTHTRDTEAFF. The gene calls are TRBV30 and TRBJ1-1, with unresolved D. V was cut by 4 bases and J by 3 bases, with 12 bases left in between. The germline V gene has CDR1 GTSNPN and CDR2 SVGIG (reference sequence). The CDR3 runs to 13 residues.